This TCR beta chain stems from a study of blood T cells in healthy people across ages (dated by TCRdb to the mid-2010s). A note on the overall study: In model experiments, roughly one uniquely barcoded TCR beta cDNA molecule per two T cells was captured by template switching. Using the same blood draw, the study looked at two additional independent replicas of 1 million unique cDNA reads for two donors, one aged 18 to 30 and the other aged 80 or older. The donors were split into four age groups: young (average around 15 years), middle-aged (around 40), aged (approximately 60) and long-lived (approximately 89). To avoid experimental bias, donors of different ages were distributed randomly across sequencing lanes. Using deep sequencing normalized with unique cDNA molecular identifiers, the study measured how TCR beta repertoire diversity changes with age. Findings and caveats that apply to the study as a whole: Estimates of total diversity based on one million sequenced T cells were regarded as lower bounds and as underestimates. Compared with the aged group, the long-lived group had more naive CD4+ T cells, fewer expanded clones and increased TCR diversity, a pattern suggesting age selection. Observed TCR beta diversity per million T cells fell roughly linearly with age, and a significant reduction was already apparent by age approximately 41. Since profiling was done on bulk unsorted PBMCs, naive and antigen-experienced compartments could not be conclusively compared. Donor CMV infection status was unknown, potentially confounding age-related changes in expanded clonotypes. A strong correlation was found between observed TCR beta diversity and the percentage of naive T cells measured by flow cytometry.

Library preparation employed 5' RACE. The sequencer listed for this sample is Illumina HiSeq 2500. The second PCR ran for about 6 to 11 cycles and used a J-beta primer mix along with a sample-barcoded 5' primer. A template-switch 5' adaptor carrying 12 random nucleotides introduced a unique molecular identifier onto each TCR beta cDNA molecule. Each sample yielded at least 2.5 million CDR3-containing paired-end reads. First-strand cDNA synthesis was performed from all RNA using the Mint cDNA synthesis kit, with priming by a TRBC-specific oligonucleotide. Following uracil-DNA glycosylase treatment, a first 18-cycle PCR with universal primers M1SS and BC2_uni_R was performed on all cDNA. The published analysis was carried out like this. Each sample was normalized by randomly selecting 1 million high-quality reads, each carrying a distinct molecular identifier. Reads with shared molecular identifiers were discarded instead of being binned into consensus sequences. CDR3 identification, clonotype clustering and error correction used MiTCR with a Q25 quality threshold and the strictest error-elimination algorithm. Lower-bound total TCR beta diversity was estimated with a nonparametric unseen species model using Euler transformation. TCRdb redid the processing of the public reads, applying fastp at Q25 and MiXCR, and retained in-frame beta chains. Identical CDR3 protein sequences are pooled into one entry, listed with their most common genes and DNA. These V and J calls derive from TCRdb rather than the authors' analysis. Across this sample there are 1.5 million to 2 million distinct CDR3 sequences, with roughly 49% seen only once. In total, the top ten clones hold 2.1% of the sample.

The donors were roughly 39 Caucasian individuals from Russia, aged 6 to 90 years, who were systemically healthy. Each donor gave approximately 9.3 milliliters of peripheral blood, collected into EDTA-treated Vacutainer tubes. PBMCs were isolated by Ficoll-Paque density-gradient centrifugation, with at least 6 million obtained per sample. Total RNA was extracted from PBMCs with Trizol reagent, with at least 6 micrograms obtained per sample. The percentages of naive CD45RAhigh/CD27high T cells were determined by flow cytometry on a PBMC aliquot from every donor. This clonotype was seen a handful of times. Its antigen specificity is not known. It has no much larger one-base neighbor in the sample; base qualities were not kept. CDR1 and CDR2 (LNHNV, YYDKDF) derive from the germline V gene (reference sequence). There are 14 amino acids in the CDR3, from cysteine to phenylalanine inclusive. The CDR3 DNA has 42 bases and is translated from base 1. The junction shows trimming of 4 bases on V and 0 bases on J, plus 7 bases between the germline ends.

The sample consisted of blood. This clonotype originated in a woman aged 40 to 50 in good health. Recombination connected TRBV15 to TRBJ2-1; the D segment might be TRBD1 or TRBD2, since each matches 5 bases. In nucleotides, the sequence is TGTGCCACCAGCATGGGGGTCTCCTACAATGAGCAGTTCTTC. Translated, this is CATSMGVSYNEQFF.